Listed here is a single T cell receptor beta chain. This sample stems from a study of blood T cell repertoires in COVID-19. Study summary: The United States, Italy and Spain were the sources of the acute and convalescent COVID-19 samples. PBMCs, B-cell-depleted T cells, or T cells provided the cDNA or gDNA that made up the material.

Profiling relied on immunoSEQ multiplex PCR, and the TCRdb table lists in-frame clones only, not all of them. Of 270,000 or so clones listed, more than 70% were seen once; the top ten hold about 3.4%. The receptor was isolated from a woman in her late teens or twenties with acute or convalescent COVID-19. The sample taken for sequencing was peripheral blood.

Here the CDR3 DNA reads TGTGCCTGGAGTCGGTATGGAACGGGGACTGGAAACACCATATATTTT. This gives the protein CAWSRYGTGTGNTIYF. This rearrangement joins TRBV30 to TRBJ1-3; D unclear. CDR1 and CDR2 (germline): GTSNPN, SVGIG (reference sequence). Trimming cost V 2 bases and J 2 bases, with 16 bases left between them. The length of the CDR3 is 16 residues. Together with reference TRBV30 and TRBJ1-3, the CDR3 gives the full variable domain: SQTIHQWPATLVQPVGSPLSLECTVEGTSNPNLYWYRQAAGRGLQLLFYSVGIGQISSEVPQNLSASRPQDRQFILSSKKLLLSDSGFYLCAWSRYGTGTGNTIYFGEGSWLTVV.